Following are 23 T cell receptor beta chains from one sample sequenced in a study of response to subunit inactivated influenza vaccine. From the RT-PCR reads, TCRdb called clonotypes with MiXCR, one entry per CDR3 protein. Of about 650,000 distinct CDR3 sequences listed, about 15% are singletons. The sequencing here drew on PBMCs from blood, taken 14 to 15 days before vaccination. All receptors derive from a man aged 50 to 59 who received an inactivated influenza vaccine.

The DNA for the CDR3 is TGTGCCAGCAGCCCCCTCCTTGCTAGCGGACCCACAGATACGCAGTATTTT. Amino acids: CASSPLLASGPTDTQYF. This chain joins TRBV12-3 or TRBV12-4 and TRBJ2-3, with 7 bases fitting TRBD2. This CDR3 contains 17 residues. V was clipped by 6 bases and J by 2 bases; unmatched bases: 14.

At least ten counts were recorded for this clonotype. This chain joins TRBV12-3 or TRBV12-4 and TRBJ2-3, with TRBD1 identical over 7 bases. The CDR3 consists of 14 residues. V lost 5 bases and J lost 3; bases outside the gene matches: 5. In DNA form, the CDR3 reads TGTGCCAGCAGTACACGACAGGGAACAGATACGCAGTATTTT. This encodes CASSTRQGTDTQYF.

This chain connects TRBV29-1 to TRBJ2-7; D remains ambiguous. V gave up 7 bases and J gave up 0 bases, with 7 bases separating them. CDR1 and CDR2 (germline): SQVTM, ANQGSEA. The CDR3 runs 11 residues. The CDR3 bases are TGCAGCGCTACCCACTCCTACGAGCAGTACTTC. It encodes CSATHSYEQYF.

The chain carries TRBV20-1 and TRBJ2-3; 12 bases align to TRBD2. The CDR3 is 16 amino acids. The J segment lost 2 bases and the V segment lost 6 bases, leaving 9 bases of the junction unmatched. Germline V gene sequence: CDR1 DFQATT, CDR2 SNEGSKA (reference sequence). The CDR3 loop reads CSARLGLAGYTDTQYF. The DNA for the CDR3 is TGCAGTGCAAGACTTGGACTAGCGGGGTACACAGATACGCAGTATTTT.

This clonotype was seen only a few times. This rearrangement joins TRBV10-3 to TRBJ1-2; possible D gene TRBD1, 5 bases. This CDR3 is 12 amino acids long. Per the germline V gene, CDR1 is ENHRY and CDR2 is SYGVKD. With 4 bases removed from V and 5 bases from J, the gap between germline ends came to 8 bases. Here the CDR3 DNA reads TGTGCCATCAGTGGTGACAGTTATGGCTACACCTTC. Its translation: CAISGDSYGYTF.

In nucleotides, the CDR3 is TGTGCCAGCCGTTTTACTGGCTCCTACGAGCAGTACTTC. It codes for CASRFTGSYEQYF. The gene calls are TRBV7-2 and TRBJ2-7, with D unresolved. Trimming shortened V by 8 bases and J by 0 bases, and 11 bases separated the two germline ends. The CDR3 length is 13 residues. Germline V lookup: CDR1 SGHTA, CDR2 FQGNSA.

This clonotype was counted many times. DNA of the CDR3: TGTGCCAGCAGCTTAGAGTCAGGTATGAACACTGAAGCTTTCTTT. Protein product: CASSLESGMNTEAFF. This rearrangement joins TRBV11-2 to TRBJ1-1; D call uncertain. CDR1 is SGHAT and CDR2 is FQNNGV in the germline V gene. Trimming removed 0 bases from V and 0 bases from J, with 8 bases in between. The length of the CDR3 is 15 residues.

The chain employs TRBV11-2 and TRBJ2-1; 7 bases align to TRBD2. Per the germline V gene, CDR1 is SGHAT and CDR2 is FQNNGV. The CDR3 is 15 amino acids. Losses at the gene ends were 1 base for V and 3 bases for J; bases not matched to a gene: 3. The CDR3 is CASSLGAGNYNEQFF. Written as DNA, the CDR3 is TGTGCCAGCAGCTTAGGAGCGGGAAACTACAATGAGCAGTTCTTC. Filled out from reference TRBV11-2 and TRBJ2-1, the complete variable domain reads EAGVAQSPRYKIIEKRQSVAFWCNPISGHATLYWYQQILGQGPKLLIQFQNNGVVDDSQLPKDRFSAERLKGVDSTLKIQPAKLEDSAVYLCASSLGAGNYNEQFFGPGTRLTVL.

This chain connects TRBV4-1 to TRBJ2-7; 10 bases are shared with TRBD2. Trimming took 4 bases from V and 2 from J; bases not matched to a gene: 5. Germline assignment: CDR1 MGHRA and CDR2 YSYEKL. The CDR3 covers 15 residues. CDR3 DNA sequence: TGCGCCAGCAGCCGATCTAGCGGGGGCCCCTACGAGCAGTACTTC. Translating gives CASSRSSGGPYEQYF.

The V and J genes are TRBV6-6 and TRBJ1-2; no clear D. Trimming pared 0 bases from V and 5 bases from J, leaving 4 bases between. Germline CDR1 and CDR2: MNHNY and SVGAGI (reference sequence). CDR3 size: 12 residues. CDR3 DNA: TGTGCCAGCAGTTACTCGGATTATGGCTACACCTTC. This translates into CASSYSDYGYTF.

Remarks on this clonotype: The junction shows a germline mismatch at one end, possibly a read error. The rearrangement links TRBV10-3 to TRBJ2-6; D is possibly TRBD1 or TRBD2 (5 bases each). Germline V gene lookup returns CDR1 ENHRY and CDR2 SYGVKD. The CDR3 has 19 amino acids. The CDR3 loop is CAICEDYRDPKRGANVLTF. DNA of the CDR3: TGTGCCATCTGTGAGGATTACCGGGACCCAAAAAGGGGGGCCAACGTCCTGACTTTC.

CDR3 residues: CASSQGGNKFQETQYF. CDR3 coding DNA: TGCGCCAGCAGCCAAGGGGGGAACAAATTCCAAGAGACCCAGTACTTC. The V and J genes are TRBV4-1 and TRBJ2-5, with D perhaps being TRBD1 or TRBD2 (5 bases each). The CDR3 runs to 16 residues. Trimming took off 1 base at V and 1 base at J, with 13 bases between the two ends. In germline, CDR1 is MGHRA, CDR2 YSYEKL.

Many counts were recorded for this clonotype. This chain links TRBV20-1 with TRBJ2-6, with D perhaps matching TRBD1 (6 bases). The V end lost 6 bases, the J end lost 0 bases, and 21 bases lay between the germline ends. CDR1 and CDR2 from the germline V gene are DFQATT and SNEGSKA (reference sequence). The length of the CDR3 is 18 residues. The CDR3 DNA reads TGCAGTGCCGTGGACCCCGGGACACGAAGCTCTGGGGCCAACGTCCTGACTTTC. Its protein product is CSAVDPGTRSSGANVLTF.

In nucleotides, the CDR3 is TGTGCCATCAGTGTGATCAGAACTGAGCAGTTCTTC. Its protein is CAISVIRTEQFF. V gene TRBV10-3 combines with J gene TRBJ2-1; D is unclear. Between the trimmed V and J ends, which lost 4 bases and 9 bases, there was a span of 10 bases. CDR3 size: 12 residues. Per germline, CDR1 ENHRY and CDR2 SYGVKD.

The chain carries TRBV4-2 and TRBJ2-7; the match to TRBD2 covers 14 bases. Germline V gene sequence: CDR1 LGHNA, CDR2 YNFKEQ. The CDR3 has 18 amino acids. V shed 1 base and J 5 bases; nucleotides not matched to a gene: 10. In nucleotides, the CDR3 is TGTGCCAGCAGCCAAGGCTCCCTGGGACTAGCGGGGGTACACGAGCAGTACTTC. This sequence encodes CASSQGSLGLAGVHEQYF.

In this sample, this clonotype turned up a few times. The chain combines TRBV5-1 with TRBJ2-3, with 7 bases identical to TRBD2. This CDR3 has 15 amino acids. Germline CDR1 reads SGHRS; CDR2 reads YFSETQ. The V segment lost 3 bases and the J segment 5 bases; nucleotides outside the gene matches: 9. CDR3 sequence: CASSWGSGGEDTQYF. CDR3 sequence (DNA): TGCGCCAGCAGCTGGGGTTCGGGAGGAGAAGATACGCAGTATTTT.

CDR3 in DNA: TGTGCCAGTAGTATAGGACGGACAGGGAATCAGCCCCAGCATTTT. Its translation: CASSIGRTGNQPQHF. The chain recombines TRBV19 with TRBJ1-5; 8 positions agree with TRBD1. V dropped 1 base and J dropped 4; count of bases not matched to a gene: 3. Germline loops: CDR1 LNHDA, CDR2 SQIVND (reference sequence). This CDR3 contains 15 residues.

V usage is TRBV9 and J usage is TRBJ2-3; the D is unclear. The CDR3 is 14 residues long. Germline CDR1 reads SGDLS; CDR2 reads YYNGEE. V dropped 0 bases and J dropped 2 bases, with 7 bases sitting between them. The CDR3 is CASSVATNTDTQYF. For the CDR3, the DNA is TGTGCCAGCAGCGTAGCTACCAACACAGATACGCAGTATTTT.

This clonotype was seen a few times. This chain connects TRBV3-1 to TRBJ2-1; the match to TRBD2 covers 12 bases. CDR1 LGHDT and CDR2 YNNKEL come from the germline V gene (reference sequence). With 1 base clipped from V and 1 base from J, the junction kept 5 bases outside the gene matches. The CDR3 has 18 residues. The CDR3 DNA reads TGTGCCAGCAGCCAAGGACTAGCGGGAGTTGGGTCCTACAATGAGCAGTTCTTC. It yields the protein CASSQGLAGVGSYNEQFF.

CDR3 region: CASSFALLAGGGEQYF. The DNA for the CDR3 is TGTGCCAGCAGCTTTGCCCTCCTAGCGGGAGGGGGCGAGCAGTACTTC. V is TRBV7-2 and J is TRBJ2-7, with TRBD2 matching over 12 bases. The CDR3 spans 16 residues. Germline V lookup: CDR1 SGHTA, CDR2 FQGNSA. The junction had 9 bases not matched to a gene; V was cut back by 3 bases and J by 6 bases.

This clonotype has a count of ten or more. The rearrangement links TRBV11-2 to TRBJ2-7; 7 nucleotides align to TRBD2. Trimming took 1 base from V and 0 from J; bases not matched to a gene: 18. The CDR3 length is 20 residues. The germline V gene encodes CDR1 SGHAT and CDR2 FQNNGV. In DNA, the CDR3 is TGTGCCAGCAGCTTAGGTTTTGGGGCCACGCGGCGGGGGAGCTCCTACGAGCAGTACTTC. Residues: CASSLGFGATRRGSSYEQYF. Drawing the rest from reference TRBV11-2 and TRBJ2-7, the complete variable domain is EAGVAQSPRYKIIEKRQSVAFWCNPISGHATLYWYQQILGQGPKLLIQFQNNGVVDDSQLPKDRFSAERLKGVDSTLKIQPAKLEDSAVYLCASSLGFGATRRGSSYEQYFGPGTRLTVT.

This clonotype was seen more than once but under ten times. The CDR3 sequence is CASSQGRSDEQFF. As DNA, the CDR3 is TGCGCCAGCAGCCAGGGAAGAAGCGATGAGCAGTTCTTC. The genes are TRBV5-1 and TRBJ2-1; tentatively, D is TRBD1 (5 bases). Germline lookup yields CDR1 SGHRS and CDR2 YFSETQ. The CDR3 is made up of 13 amino acids. V shed 4 bases and J shed 8 bases, with 13 bases lying between them.

CDR3 in amino acids: CASSYGSRGLAGETDTQYF. In DNA form, the CDR3 reads TGTGCCAGCAGTTACGGGTCACGGGGGTTAGCGGGGGAAACAGATACGCAGTATTTT. The V gene is TRBV6-5, the J gene TRBJ2-3; the match to TRBD2 covers 9 bases. Germline CDR1 is MNHEY and CDR2 is SVGAGI. With V trimmed by 2 bases and J by 3 bases, 15 bases remained unmatched. The CDR3 length is 19 residues.